This TCR beta chain was recovered during a study of T cell responses to AZD1222 COVID-19 vaccine. Study-wide points: Elevations in Spike-specific TCR breadth and depth followed administration of two AZD1222 doses. Among spike-specific TCRs, nearly half reportedly target unmutated variant regions. Donors, mostly white British, included more females; clonal diversity was possibly underestimated. Regions 160-218 and 743-854 dominated among vaccine-associated CD4 TCRs spanning spike.

Libraries were prepared by immunoSEQ multiplex PCR; TCRdb keeps only in-frame clonotypes and omits some of them. This sample has more than 100,000 clones, with 80% to 90% found just once. This clone was seen only once. Its specificity is not known. Germline CDR1 reads MNHEY; CDR2 reads SVGAGI. V shed 7 bases, J shed 2 bases, and the junction held 8 bases outside the gene matches. The CDR3 spans 15 residues. The chain links TRBV6-5 to TRBJ2-1; 7 nucleotides align to TRBD1. The sequencing used peripheral blood, collected on day 0 of AZD1222 vaccination. The receptor was derived from an adult in good health. Written as DNA, the CDR3 is TGTGCCAGCAAGTCGGGACAGTGGACCTACAATGAGCAGTTCTTC. Its protein product is CASKSGQWTYNEQFF.